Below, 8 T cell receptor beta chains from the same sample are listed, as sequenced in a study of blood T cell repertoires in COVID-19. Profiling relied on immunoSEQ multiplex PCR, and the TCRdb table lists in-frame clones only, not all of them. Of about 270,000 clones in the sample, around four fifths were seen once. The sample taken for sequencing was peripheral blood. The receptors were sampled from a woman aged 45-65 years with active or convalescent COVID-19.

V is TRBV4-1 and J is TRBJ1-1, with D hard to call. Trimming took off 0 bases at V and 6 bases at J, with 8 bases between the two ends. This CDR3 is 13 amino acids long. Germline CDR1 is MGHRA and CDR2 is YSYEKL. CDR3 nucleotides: TGCGCCAGCAGCCAAGATGCCGCGGCTGAAGCTTTCTTT. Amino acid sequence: CASSQDAAAEAFF.

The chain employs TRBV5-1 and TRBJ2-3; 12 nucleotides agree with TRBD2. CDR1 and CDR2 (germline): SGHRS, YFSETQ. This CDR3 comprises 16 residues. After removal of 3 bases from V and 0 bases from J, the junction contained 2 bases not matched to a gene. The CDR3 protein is CASSSGTSGSTDTQYF. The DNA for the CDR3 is TGCGCCAGCAGCTCAGGGACTAGCGGGAGCACAGATACGCAGTATTTT.

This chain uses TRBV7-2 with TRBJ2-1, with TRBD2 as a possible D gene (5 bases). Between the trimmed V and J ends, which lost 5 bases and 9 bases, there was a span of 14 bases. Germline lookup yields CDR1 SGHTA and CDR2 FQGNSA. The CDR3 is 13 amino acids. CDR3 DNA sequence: TGTGCCAGCAGCCTACTACTAGACGCTGAGCAGTTCTTC. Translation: CASSLLLDAEQFF.

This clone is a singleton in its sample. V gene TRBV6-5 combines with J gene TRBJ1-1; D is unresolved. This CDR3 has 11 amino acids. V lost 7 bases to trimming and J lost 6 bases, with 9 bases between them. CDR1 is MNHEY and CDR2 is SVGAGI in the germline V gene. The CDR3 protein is CASIAGSEAFF. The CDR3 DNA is TGTGCCAGCATCGCAGGTTCTGAAGCTTTCTTT.

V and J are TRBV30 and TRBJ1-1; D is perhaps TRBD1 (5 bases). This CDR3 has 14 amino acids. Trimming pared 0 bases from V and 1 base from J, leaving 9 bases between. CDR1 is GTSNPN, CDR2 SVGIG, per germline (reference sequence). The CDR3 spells CAWSVLGGNTEAFF. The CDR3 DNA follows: TGTGCCTGGAGTGTACTGGGGGGGAACACTGAAGCTTTCTTT.

CDR3 loop: CASSEGPTDTQYF. The CDR3 DNA reads TGTGCCAGCAGCGAGGGGCCCACAGATACGCAGTATTTT. The V gene is TRBV9, the J gene TRBJ2-3, with a possible D match to TRBD1 (5 bases). Germline values: CDR1 SGDLS, CDR2 YYNGEE. The CDR3 contains 13 residues. V lost 3 bases to trimming and J lost 2 bases, with 7 bases between them.

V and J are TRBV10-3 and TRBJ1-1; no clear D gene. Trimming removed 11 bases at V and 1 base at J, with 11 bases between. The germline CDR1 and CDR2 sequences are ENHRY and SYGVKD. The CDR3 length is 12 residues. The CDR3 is CAHGRGNTEAFF. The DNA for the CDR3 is TGTGCCCACGGACGGGGGAACACTGAAGCTTTCTTT.

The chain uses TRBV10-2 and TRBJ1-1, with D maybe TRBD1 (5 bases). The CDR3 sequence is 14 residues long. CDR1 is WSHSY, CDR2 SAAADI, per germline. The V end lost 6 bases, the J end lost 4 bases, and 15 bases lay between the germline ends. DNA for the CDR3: TGCGCCAGCAGCGGCTGGGGGGACGGCACTGAAGCTTTCTTT. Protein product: CASSGWGDGTEAFF.